The TCR beta chain under discussion was sequenced for a study of blood T cell repertoires in COVID-19. On the study more broadly: The cDNA or gDNA used as material had been derived from T cells, B-cell-depleted T cells, or PBMCs.

The germline V gene has CDR1 MNHNS and CDR2 SASEGT. Trimming shortened V by 3 bases and J by 5 bases, and 11 bases separated the two germline ends. The CDR3 runs to 13 residues. Original handling: Counts of nucleated cells, estimated from reference gene primer amplification, were obtained. The table came from immunoSEQ multiplex PCR; TCRdb's copy has only in-frame clones and leaves some out. The DNA gave D and trimming, while V, J and clone size come from that table. Here the sample spans 80,000 or so clones, 75% to 85% being singletons. Sequenced: peripheral blood. The chain recombines TRBV6-1 with TRBJ2-7; D possibly corresponds to TRBD2 (5 bases). This receptor was identified in a woman aged 70-85 years with acute or convalescent COVID-19. This CDR3 is CASSDWKEDEQYF. The DNA of the CDR3 is TGTGCCAGCAGTGATTGGAAGGAGGACGAGCAGTACTTC.